These T cell receptor beta chains were read from a single sample in a study of T-cell reconstitution after alpha-beta-depleted transplantation in children. Via MiXCR, TCRdb re-called the PCR reads, giving one row per CDR3 protein. The sample carries fewer than 700,000 distinct CDR3 sequences, under 30% recorded once. Sequencing used PBMCs, mostly from graft donor cells, obtained 360 days after TCRalphabeta/CD19-depleted stem cell transplant. Every receptor here comes from a boy younger than two who had a stem cell transplant for acute myeloid leukemia, so the T cells may come from the graft donor. Both conserved end residues are part of each CDR3. Each record gives: V gene, D gene, J gene, clone size, CDR3 protein, CDR3 DNA. D genes are given only for firm matches. Not all rows give a size; the values are once, few, many and, for expanded clones, a class.

TRBV6-5	TRBD1	TRBJ1-2	NA	CASSYSPGTGDYGYTF	TGTGCCAGCAGTTACTCCCCCGGGACAGGGGACTATGGCTACACCTTC
TRBV20-1	TRBD1	TRBJ2-1	few	CSASRDRAVRNEQFF	TGCAGTGCTAGCAGGGACAGGGCAGTTCGCAATGAGCAGTTCTTC
TRBV12-3/TRBV12-4	NA	TRBJ2-7	many	CASSLVDYEQYF	TGTGCCAGCAGCTTGGTCGACTACGAGCAGTACTTC
TRBV7-2	NA	TRBJ2-3	many	CASSLVGLSTDTQYF	TGTGCCAGCAGCTTAGTAGGCCTCAGCACAGATACGCAGTATTTT
TRBV27	NA	TRBJ2-1	many	CASSTLGGGYNEQFF	TGTGCCAGCAGTACCCTAGGGGGGGGGTACAATGAGCAGTTCTTC
TRBV20-1	NA	TRBJ2-1	few	CSAPPRGETYNEQFF	TGCAGTGCTCCCCCGAGGGGTGAGACCTACAATGAGCAGTTCTTC
TRBV5-1	TRBD1	TRBJ2-3	NA	CASSLGTGTGGTDTQYF	TGCGCCAGCAGCTTGGGCACCGGGACAGGGGGCACAGATACGCAGTATTTT
TRBV11-2	NA	TRBJ2-3	few	CASSFDNITGLSTDTQYF	TGTGCCAGCAGCTTTGACAATATAACAGGGTTATCCACAGATACGCAGTATTTT
TRBV20-1	TRBD1	TRBJ1-1	NA	CSAHRDREMAFF	TGCAGTGCTCACCGGGACAGGGAAATGGCTTTCTTT
TRBV5-1	TRBD2	TRBJ2-1	many	CASSSRGGLNDEQFF	TGCGCCAGCAGCTCTCGGGGGGGCCTGAACGATGAGCAGTTCTTC
TRBV18	TRBD1	TRBJ2-3	few	CASSPTGQDRTDTQYF	TGTGCCAGCTCACCGACGGGACAGGACCGCACAGATACGCAGTATTTT
TRBV7-6	NA	TRBJ2-7	few	CASSLGSAGEQYF	TGTGCCAGCAGCTTAGGATCCGCTGGCGAGCAGTACTTC
TRBV20-1	NA	TRBJ2-3	few	CSARGAGFFSHTQYF	TGCAGTGCTAGAGGGGCAGGGTTTTTTTCACATACGCAGTATTTT
TRBV20-1	TRBD2	TRBJ2-7	NA	CSAREPGTSGAYEQYF	TGCAGTGCTAGAGAGCCCGGGACTAGCGGGGCCTACGAGCAGTACTTC
TRBV12-3/TRBV12-4	TRBD1	TRBJ2-7	NA	CASSRQGEIYEQYF	TGTGCCAGCAGTCGACAGGGGGAAATCTACGAGCAGTACTTC
TRBV29-1	TRBD1	TRBJ1-2	few	CSVRGQLNYGYTF	TGCAGCGTGAGGGGACAGCTTAACTATGGCTACACCTTC
TRBV29-1	NA	TRBJ2-7	few	CSVRGEQGSYEQYF	TGCAGCGTCCGGGGGGAACAGGGCTCCTACGAGCAGTACTTC
TRBV29-1	TRBD1	TRBJ1-3	many	CSAADRGKAGNTIYF	TGCAGCGCCGCCGACAGGGGGAAAGCTGGAAACACCATATATTTT
TRBV2	NA	TRBJ1-6	few	CASSEVRGSYNSPLHF	TGTGCCAGCAGTGAAGTTCGGGGCTCCTATAATTCACCCCTCCACTTT
TRBV29-1	NA	TRBJ2-5	few	CSVTAGGSPSETQYF	TGCAGCGTCACTGCCGGGGGCTCCCCATCGGAGACCCAGTACTTC
TRBV4-1	TRBD2	TRBJ2-1	NA	CASSQEGSGGNNEQFF	TGCGCCAGCAGCCAAGAAGGTAGCGGGGGGAACAATGAGCAGTTCTTC
TRBV9	TRBD1	TRBJ1-1	few	CASSETGTENTEAFF	TGTGCCAGCAGCGAGACCGGGACAGAGAACACTGAAGCTTTCTTT
TRBV20-1	TRBD1	TRBJ1-6	few	CSASRGPNSPLHF	TGCAGTGCTTCGAGGGGGCCCAATTCACCCCTCCACTTT
TRBV24-1	NA	TRBJ2-5	few	CATSDYANQETQYF	TGTGCCACCAGTGATTATGCCAACCAAGAGACCCAGTACTTC
TRBV30	NA	TRBJ1-6	few	CARSPGSSSYNSPLHF	TGTGCCCGTTCTCCAGGGAGCAGCTCCTATAATTCACCCCTCCACTTT
TRBV18	NA	TRBJ2-1	NA	CASSPPSQGGAGEQFF	TGTGCCAGCTCACCACCCTCCCAGGGGGGAGCGGGTGAGCAGTTCTTC
TRBV4-1	NA	TRBJ1-6	NA	CASSQAGANSPLHF	TGCGCCAGCAGCCAAGCAGGGGCTAATTCACCCCTCCACTTT
TRBV20-1	TRBD1	TRBJ2-1	many	CSARSGTGRNEQFF	TGCAGTGCTAGATCCGGGACAGGGCGCAATGAGCAGTTCTTC
TRBV9	NA	TRBJ2-1	few	CASSVRAGLSEQFF	TGTGCCAGCAGCGTCAGGGCAGGCCTTAGTGAGCAGTTCTTC
TRBV13	NA	TRBJ2-7	many	CASSLGRDNVFYEQYF	TGTGCCAGCAGCTTAGGCCGGGACAATGTTTTCTACGAGCAGTACTTC
TRBV13	NA	TRBJ2-7	few	CASSFQGIRTYEQYF	TGTGCCAGCAGCTTCCAGGGGATTCGTACTTACGAGCAGTACTTC
TRBV28	TRBD1	TRBJ2-1	NA	CASSLRVGRGFYNEQFF	TGTGCCAGCAGTTTACGGGTCGGCAGGGGGTTCTACAATGAGCAGTTCTTC
TRBV12-3/TRBV12-4	NA	TRBJ2-1	NA	CASSLFIGPHNEQFF	TGTGCCAGCAGTTTATTTATAGGGCCTCACAATGAGCAGTTCTTC
TRBV25-1	NA	TRBJ2-7	few	CATSGPLYEQYF	TGTGCCACTTCGGGACCGCTCTACGAGCAGTACTTC
TRBV30	NA	TRBJ2-7	few	CAWSWTASYEQYF	TGTGCCTGGTCGTGGACAGCCTCCTACGAGCAGTACTTC
TRBV24-1	NA	TRBJ1-1	NA	CATKRGSNTEAFF	TGTGCCACCAAAAGGGGATCGAACACTGAAGCTTTCTTT
TRBV12-3/TRBV12-4	NA	TRBJ1-1	few	CASSLGFAEAFF	TGTGCCAGCAGTTTAGGGTTCGCTGAAGCTTTCTTT
TRBV15	NA	TRBJ1-2	few	CATSTRREQGYGYTF	TGTGCCACCAGCACTCGTCGGGAACAGGGTTATGGCTACACCTTC
TRBV28	NA	TRBJ2-4	NA	CASSIVEIAKNIQYF	TGTGCCAGTTCTATTGTTGAAATCGCCAAAAACATTCAGTACTTC
TRBV12-3/TRBV12-4	TRBD1	TRBJ2-1	few	CASSGTDYTYNEQFF	TGTGCCAGCAGCGGGACAGACTATACCTACAATGAGCAGTTCTTC
TRBV4-3	TRBD1	TRBJ1-3	few	CASSQAPGQGRNTIYF	TGCGCCAGCAGCCAAGCTCCCGGACAGGGCCGAAACACCATATATTTT
TRBV7-2	NA	TRBJ1-3	many	CASSSAGTGNTIYF	TGTGCCAGCAGCTCCGCCGGGACAGGAAACACCATATATTTT
TRBV5-5	NA	TRBJ2-3	NA	CASSLDRGLGQYF	TGTGCCAGCAGCTTGGATCGGGGCCTCGGGCAGTATTTT
TRBV6-2/TRBV6-3	NA	TRBJ2-7	NA	CASSYSTRDPYEQYF	TGTGCCAGCAGTTATTCAACACGGGACCCCTACGAGCAGTACTTC
TRBV12-3/TRBV12-4	TRBD1	TRBJ2-5	NA	CASRKGQGGETQYF	TGTGCCAGCAGGAAGGGACAGGGTGGGGAGACCCAGTACTTC
TRBV29-1	TRBD1	TRBJ2-3	NA	CSVLGQGPTDTQYF	TGCAGCGTTCTAGGACAGGGACCCACAGATACGCAGTATTTT
TRBV6-6	NA	TRBJ1-1	NA	CASTPRASEAFF	TGTGCCAGCACCCCGAGGGCGTCTGAAGCTTTCTTT
TRBV20-1	NA	TRBJ1-1	many	CSAPGLQNTEAFF	TGCAGTGCGCCGGGACTTCAGAACACTGAAGCTTTCTTT
TRBV20-1	NA	TRBJ2-3	many	CSAREDDSRTDTQYF	TGCAGTGCTAGAGAGGACGACAGTCGCACAGATACGCAGTATTTT
TRBV10-3	NA	TRBJ2-7	NA	CAISESRSSYEQYF	TGTGCCATCAGTGAGTCACGGAGCTCCTACGAGCAGTACTTC
TRBV6-4	TRBD1	TRBJ1-2	few	CASSRTGRELHGYTF	TGTGCCAGCAGTCGGACAGGGAGAGAACTCCATGGCTACACCTTC
TRBV12-3/TRBV12-4	NA	TRBJ1-4	many	CASSFQGTNEKLFF	TGTGCCAGCAGTTTCCAGGGTACTAATGAAAAACTGTTTTTT
TRBV12-3/TRBV12-4	TRBD1	TRBJ2-3	few	CASSYQGVTDTQYF	TGTGCCAGCAGTTATCAGGGGGTCACAGATACGCAGTATTTT
TRBV5-1	NA	TRBJ2-5	NA	CASSLAGWGETQYF	TGCGCCAGCAGCTTGGCCGGATGGGGAGAGACCCAGTACTTC
TRBV7-8	TRBD1	TRBJ2-3	NA	CASSFPGTGEADTQYF	TGTGCCAGCAGCTTCCCCGGGACAGGGGAAGCAGATACGCAGTATTTT
TRBV15	NA	TRBJ1-6	NA	CATSRDLQSLRNSPLHF	TGTGCCACCAGCAGAGATCTTCAGTCCCTCCGTAATTCACCCCTCCACTTT
TRBV24-1	NA	TRBJ2-1	few	CATSGPGVRNEQFF	TGTGCCACCTCAGGGCCGGGGGTACGCAATGAGCAGTTCTTC
TRBV20-1	NA	TRBJ1-1	NA	CSATETVNTEAFF	TGCAGTGCTACCGAGACTGTGAACACTGAAGCTTTCTTT
TRBV7-3	TRBD2	TRBJ2-3	NA	CASSPLGGAADTQYF	TGTGCCAGCAGCCCACTCGGGGGGGCGGCAGATACGCAGTATTTT